One and the same sample provided the 13 T cell receptor beta chains below, sequenced in a study of T cell responses to AZD1222 COVID-19 vaccine. The method was immunoSEQ multiplex PCR; TCRdb's version includes in-frame clones alone and lacks a portion of them. The sample gives some 160,000 clones, approximately 90% of which show up once; 4.4% is in the top ten. This sample comprised peripheral blood, obtained on day 0 of AZD1222 vaccination. These TCRs come from an adult in good health.

The chain couples TRBV19 to TRBJ1-5, with D possibly being TRBD1 (5 bases). This CDR3 is built from 15 residues. The germline V and J ends were trimmed by 9 bases and 1 base, with 16 bases remaining between them. Germline V lookup: CDR1 LNHDA, CDR2 SQIVND (reference sequence). CDR3 coding DNA: TGTGCCAGCTCCTGGGGGGGTACGAGCAATCAGCCCCAGCATTTT. It encodes CASSWGGTSNQPQHF.

This CDR3 is CASSLGVLGNEQYF. The CDR3, as DNA: TGTGCCAGCAGCTTGGGTGTCCTGGGGAACGAGCAGTACTTC. The chain combines TRBV5-5 with TRBJ2-7; D not certain. This CDR3 has 14 amino acids. Trimming shortened V by 0 bases and J by 5 bases, and 12 bases separated the two germline ends. CDR1 is SGHKS, CDR2 YYEKEE, per germline (reference sequence).

This sequence joins TRBV4-3 and TRBJ2-7, with 10 bases aligning to TRBD1. Germline values: CDR1 LGHNA, CDR2 YSLEER. The CDR3 has 15 amino acids. The trim removed 1 base at V and 6 bases at J, leaving 6 bases unmatched. The CDR3 region has the DNA TGCGCCAGCAGCCAAGGGTCGACAGGGGGCTTCGAGCAGTACTTC. Translation: CASSQGSTGGFEQYF.

V is TRBV7-6 and J is TRBJ2-2; unclear D gene. V gave up 1 base and J gave up 6 bases, with 12 bases separating them. Germline V gene lookup returns CDR1 SGHVS and CDR2 FNYEAQ. The CDR3 runs 15 residues. This chain's CDR3 is CASSLGWGYSGELFF. CDR3 sequence (DNA): TGTGCCAGCAGCTTAGGATGGGGATATTCCGGGGAGCTGTTTTTT.

This clone turned up a few times. V is TRBV24-1 and J is TRBJ1-2, with D perhaps TRBD1 (5 bases). The germline V and J ends were trimmed by 3 bases and 8 bases, with 15 bases remaining between them. The CDR3 has 14 amino acids. The germline CDR1 and CDR2 sequences are KGHDR and SFDVKD. Here the CDR3 DNA reads TGTGCCACCAGTGATCCCACCAGGGCGCACGGCTACACCTTC. Encoded protein: CATSDPTRAHGYTF.

The chain recombines TRBV29-1 with TRBJ1-2, with 7 bases lining up with TRBD1. Trimming removed 3 bases from V and 2 bases from J; junction bases left unmatched: 6. The CDR3 is made up of 14 amino acids. Germline V gene data show CDR1 as SQVTM and CDR2 as ANQGSEA. CDR3 sequence reads: CSVEIQGTNYGYTF. In DNA, the CDR3 is TGCAGCGTTGAGATACAGGGGACAAACTATGGCTACACCTTC.

The V gene is TRBV6-5, the J gene TRBJ1-6; 11 bases fit TRBD1. The CDR3 consists of 14 residues. The V and J ends lost 6 bases and 9 bases, in that order; junction bases with no gene match: 4. In germline, CDR1 is MNHEY, CDR2 SVGAGI. The CDR3 region is CASSLDRGPSPLHF. The CDR3 coding sequence is TGTGCCAGCAGCTTGGACAGGGGGCCTTCACCCCTCCACTTT.

The gene calls are TRBV5-4 and TRBJ1-6; unclear D gene. In germline, CDR1 is SGHNT, CDR2 YYREEE (reference sequence). V lost 4 bases and J 1 base, leaving 15 bases between the germline ends. This CDR3 comprises 17 residues. CDR3 region: CASSPGGGQSYNSPLHF. The CDR3 DNA reads TGTGCCAGCAGCCCCGGTGGAGGCCAGTCCTATAATTCACCCCTCCACTTT.

This chain connects TRBV7-9 to TRBJ2-7; a possible D gene is TRBD1 (6 bases). Germline CDR1 SEHNR, CDR2 FQNEAQ (reference sequence). The CDR3 sequence is 11 residues long. V was pared by 4 bases and J by 5 bases, with 6 bases between. CDR3 DNA sequence: TGTGCCAGCAGCTCAGGGGACGAGCAGTACTTC. This translates into CASSSGDEQYF.

The V call is TRBV7-8, the J call TRBJ1-1; TRBD1 is a possible D gene (5 bases). This CDR3 spans 15 amino acids. Trimming removed 5 bases at V and 0 bases at J, with 13 bases between. CDR1 and CDR2 from the germline V gene are SGHVS and FQNEAQ. The CDR3 DNA sequence: TGTGCCAGCAGCCGAAAGGGACCGATGAACACTGAAGCTTTCTTT. Translation gives CASSRKGPMNTEAFF.

The chain recombines TRBV11-3 with TRBJ2-2; unclear D gene. This CDR3 region has 15 residues. Germline V gives CDR1 SGHNT, CDR2 YENEEA. V was cut by 0 bases and J by 5 bases, with 10 bases left in between. The CDR3 loop reads CASSLDMTPTGELFF. The CDR3 DNA sequence: TGTGCCAGCAGCTTAGATATGACTCCAACCGGGGAGCTGTTTTTT.

This clone was counted only a few times. Relative to the germline gene, one junction end is altered; a read error may explain this. The chain couples TRBV7-7 to TRBJ2-3, with D unclear. The CDR3 spans 13 residues. Germline-derived CDR1 and CDR2 are SSHAT and FNYEAQ (reference sequence). The CDR3 loop is CASSLSVTDTQYF. DNA for the CDR3: TGTGCTAGCAGCTTAAGCGTAACAGATACGCAGTATTTT.

This sequence joins TRBV19 and TRBJ1-1; D is ambiguous. CDR1 is LNHDA and CDR2 is SQIVND in the germline V gene (reference sequence). Trimming removed 3 bases at V and 1 base at J, with 9 bases between. The CDR3 has 14 amino acids. The CDR3 nucleotides read TGTGCCAGTAGTATGGGCAGAAAGAACACTGAAGCTTTCTTT. Amino acid sequence: CASSMGRKNTEAFF.